One TCR beta chain is described in this entry. Its antigen is currently unknown. This entry comes from a study of graft-versus-host responses after intestinal transplantation. The CDR3 has 16 amino acids. Germline V gene sequence: CDR1 PRHDT, CDR2 FYEKMQ (reference sequence). The V and J ends lost 6 bases and 8 bases, in that order; junction bases with no gene match: 16. Overall study results and limits: Early post-transplant HvG declines were associated with peak circulating GvH clone levels.

Using immunoSEQ multiplex PCR, the repertoire was profiled, and TCRdb retains in-frame clones only, with some absent. Among over 75,000 clones listed, less than 95% were seen once. The genes are TRBV13 and TRBJ2-1, with TRBD2 matching over 7 bases. The receptor was derived from a human donor who was the organ donor for an intestinal transplant. The input for sequencing was unstimulated CD8+ T cells sorted from spleen or lymph node cells, taken before transplant. The CDR3 region is CASSTLASSGFDEQFF. CDR3 nucleotide sequence: TGTGCCAGCAGTACACTAGCGTCGTCTGGGTTCGATGAGCAGTTCTTC.